This TCR beta chain comes out of a study of CD8 T cells in Susac syndrome. The V segment lost 6 bases and the J segment 5 bases; nucleotides outside the gene matches: 3. From germline, CDR1 is MNHEY and CDR2 SVGEGT. This CDR3 contains 15 residues. Random hexamers were used to reverse transcribe about 0.5 to 1 ug of RNA. TCRdb itself ran the immunoSEQ multiplex PCR reads through MiXCR, one entry per CDR3 protein. The sample gives about 250,000 distinct CDR3 sequences, 93% of which show up once; 0.07% to 0.09% is in the top ten. The chain combines TRBV6-2 or TRBV6-3 with TRBJ1-6; TRBD1 agrees at 11 bases. The receptor comes from a human donor with multiple sclerosis. The sample consisted of CD4+ T cells from PBMCs. CDR3 region: CASSLDRGHNSPLHF. CDR3 nucleotide sequence: TGTGCCAGCAGCTTGGACAGGGGGCATAATTCACCCCTCCACTTT.